This T cell receptor (beta chain) was sequenced for a study of glioma-infiltrating T cells. The overall study: About a million peripheral T cells were targeted at 4.5- to 10-fold coverage.

Turning to this clonotype: Its target is not known.

Using RNA template, CDR3s of TCR alpha and beta were amplified with iRepertoire arm-PCR. For one-step reverse transcription and amplification, about 90-450 ng of tissue mRNA or PBMC total RNA was used. TCRdb recomputed calls from the multiplex PCR reads with MiXCR, one row per CDR3 protein. The sample yields more than 300,000 distinct CDR3 sequences, 35% to 45% seen once. CDR1 and CDR2 from the germline V gene are MNHEY and SVGEGT. Trimming took off 9 bases at V and 0 bases at J, with 14 bases between the two ends. This CDR3 region has 14 residues. The study, taken as a whole, reports: CDR3 overlap between tissue and blood was very small. Non-neoplastic patients had below-expected tissue-blood divergence, while all gliomas exceeded expectation.

The gene calls are TRBV6-2 or TRBV6-3 and TRBJ2-5; a weak D match, TRBD1 (6 bases). Specimen: glioma tissue, nonneoplastic brain tissue, or PBMCs (not recorded which). The receptor's source is a human donor with low-grade glioma or glioblastoma, undergoing nonglioma brain surgery, or in good health (not recorded which). CDR3 residues: CARNRQVYQETQYF. In nucleotides, the CDR3 is TGTGCCAGAAACCGACAGGTGTACCAAGAGACCCAGTACTTC.